What follows are 4 T cell receptor beta chains derived from one specimen sequenced in a study of T-cell memory formation after mild COVID-19. Each CDR3 protein gets one entry after TCRdb re-called the 5' RACE reads with MiXCR. The sample consists of 200,000 or so distinct CDR3 sequences, 7.5% to 10% of them appearing once. Sequenced material: PBMCs or a T cell subset sorted from them (not recorded which). Receptor source: a man aged 18 to 29 who had mild COVID-19 (a few samples of this study predate the infection). Cell type and time point are not known.

The chain has TRBV5-1 and TRBJ2-5; 12 positions agree with TRBD1. This CDR3 has 16 residues. Trimming removed 3 bases from V and 4 bases from J; junction bases left unmatched: 7. Germline values: CDR1 SGHRS, CDR2 YFSETQ. The CDR3 region is CASSSTGTGGAETQYF. CDR3 DNA: TGCGCCAGCAGCTCAACCGGGACAGGGGGCGCAGAGACCCAGTACTTC.

At least ten counts were recorded for this clonotype. This chain joins TRBV20-1 and TRBJ2-7; weak D call: TRBD2 (6 bases). V gave up 6 bases and J gave up 6 bases, with 15 bases separating them. The CDR3 runs 12 residues. Germline-derived CDR1 and CDR2 are DFQATT and SNEGSKA (reference sequence). The CDR3 DNA reads TGCAGTGCCCAAGGGGTGACTAGCGAGCAGTACTTC. Its translation is CSAQGVTSEQYF.

The rearrangement links TRBV5-1 to TRBJ2-3; 13 nucleotides match TRBD2. Losses at the gene ends were 0 bases for V and 1 base for J; bases not matched to a gene: 5. The germline V gene encodes CDR1 SGHRS and CDR2 YFSETQ. The CDR3 runs to 18 residues. CDR3 DNA sequence: TGCGCCAGCAGCTTGGTACTAGCGGGGGGGCCGGGCACAGATACGCAGTATTTT. Translation: CASSLVLAGGPGTDTQYF.

The gene calls are TRBV7-9 and TRBJ2-7; D not certain. Looked up from germline, CDR1 is SEHNR and CDR2 is FQNEAQ (reference sequence). Trimming took 0 bases from V and 3 from J, leaving 15 bases between them. The CDR3 runs 16 residues. As DNA, the CDR3 is TGTGCCAGCAGCTTAGCGCATCGCGAACAAAACTACGAGCAGTACTTC. It is translated as CASSLAHREQNYEQYF.